Reported below is one TCR beta chain. It has no known antigen specificity. The sample holds no much larger clone one base away, and base qualities are not on file. These data come from a study of cytomegalovirus exposure and HLA in healthy donors (dated 2017 in TCRdb). In the study overall: According to an earlier analysis of 587 of the donors, about 179 million T cells yielded some 110 million unique TCR beta sequences and about 300 Gb of sequence data. Roughly 300 gigabases of sequencing data and 70 million to 100 million unique TCR sequences were included in an early release covering roughly 700 HLA-typed donors. The study aimed to test whether cataloging public T cell receptors could reveal signatures of past pathogen exposure. Both class I and class II loci were covered by HLA typing, at four-digit resolution. In addition to the first cohort of 650 to 750 subjects, a separate validation cohort of approximately 110 different subjects was used. Across 398 genotyped donors of the cohort, an average of approximately 240,000 unique TCR beta nucleotide sequences per donor were sequenced, and 15% to 20% of those sequences were non-productive. A later genetic analysis used genome-wide SNP genotypes for 398 of the 666 donors, treating that subset as a discovery cohort. An earlier analysis of some 600 of the donors applied high-throughput TCR beta sequencing to assess whether each TCR beta V gene segment acted as functional or pseudogenic. Donor age, sex, ethnicity and CMV serostatus were collected together with the repertoire data. Rather than drawing on any new phenotypic data, the later analysis identified candidate immune exposures from TCR beta sequences and the way those sequences occurred across donors. The genetic ancestry cluster associated with self-reported Caucasian donors included over 80% of the 350 to 500 genotyped donors. Five DR-DQ haplotypes were handled as single units for association and clustering because linkage in the cohort was strong. A later analysis re-examined previously published TCR beta repertoires from just over 650 donors and added high-resolution HLA genotyping to investigate patterns of TCR occurrence. High-throughput TCR immunosequencing, statistical association of individual TCRs with disease status, and machine learning were combined to predict cytomegalovirus infection status. Every discovery cohort repertoire had been produced on one sequencing platform. The number of typed donors differed by locus: about 629-630 for A, B, C, DRB1 and DQB1; 522 for DQA1; about 600 for DPA1; and some 450 for DPB1. Using immunosequencing, the study profiled T cell repertoires from fewer than 700 subjects and related those repertoires to cytomegalovirus serostatus.

In total, around 600 healthy bone marrow donors made up the cohort. At the time of sampling, every cohort member was nominally healthy, though immune exposures that went unrecorded were likely present. The donor tested CMV seronegative and was one of the 352 seronegative cohort members. Every donor gave a peripheral blood sample, and the peripheral blood mononuclear cells from that sample were used for TCR beta sequencing. The Qiagen DNeasy Blood Extraction Kit was used to extract genomic DNA from the blood cell samples. CDR1 and CDR2 are drawn from the germline V gene (reference sequence): MNHEY, SMNVEV. Its CDR3 holds 18 amino acids, cysteine through phenylalanine. The read is trimmed to its CDR3 DNA, 54 bases read in frame from base 1. V lost 6 bases and J lost 5 bases; the stretch between them is 25 bases long. Library preparation employed the immunoSEQ multiplex PCR assay. For the multiplex PCR, a mixture combining 60 forward primers for TCR Vbeta segments and 13 reverse primers for TCR Jbeta segments was used. The CDR3 region of rearranged TCR beta genes was amplified from genomic DNA with a multiplex PCR assay. On the Illumina HiSeq System, the amplified TCR beta libraries were sequenced as 87-base-pair reads. Processing in the source paper ran as follows. A later analysis tallied 75 million to 85 million unique TCR beta chains across the 700 or so repertoires, and roughly 11 million of those chains were shared by two or more donors. A nearest-neighbor algorithm error-corrected the raw reads and collapsed the reads into unique sequences, merging closely related sequences to remove PCR and sequencing errors. CDR3 sequences were aligned to IMGT reference sequences to assign V, D and J gene segments. For a sequence to be retained, a match of at least six nucleotides was required to both a V gene segment and a J gene segment. A rearrangement counted as productive if the CDR3 had no stop codons and remained in frame with V and J, and every other rearrangement counted as non-productive. Following IMGT convention, CDR3 was defined as the stretch from the second conserved V-encoded cysteine up to the conserved J-encoded phenylalanine. The earlier analysis of some 540 of the donors excluded any sequence lacking an unambiguous match to a single V gene segment. In an earlier analysis of some 590 of the donors, a V segment was called functional when productive rearrangements were above 56.7%, and segregating when the standard deviation between donors exceeded 5%. A statistical classification framework was developed to diagnose cytomegalovirus status using the catalog of TCR beta chain sequences. In a later analysis, V and J genes were assigned by comparing TCR nucleotide sequences against IMGT/GENE-DB human TR gene sequences. The TCRdist pipeline was used in a later analysis to assign CDR3 sequences and most-parsimonious VDJ recombination scenarios. In a later analysis, each TCR beta chain was defined by its CDR3 amino acid sequence together with its V-gene family, and reads without a unique V-gene family were excluded. A later analysis removed 550 to 700 highly shared, low-generation-probability nucleotide sequences to deal with suspected cross-contamination and a sequencing artifact. A later analysis calculated a clonal expansion index for each public chain from normalized within-repertoire ranks of inferred template counts. A later analysis computed generation probabilities with a VDJ recombination model fitted to out-of-frame rearrangements, and checked the results against IGoR. In a later analysis, hypergeometric tests were used to score TCR-TCR, TCR-HLA and TCR-CMV co-occurrence, with a repertoire-size bias correction applied to TCR pairs. To estimate false discovery rates, a later analysis permuted the HLA or CMV assignments 20 times. In a later analysis, co-occurring TCRs were grouped with DBSCAN, and TCRdist sequence similarity was added when clustering was performed within HLA-allele-positive subsets. For co-occurrence clustering, repertoires with fewer than 30,000 or more than 120,000 public chains were excluded, along with 5 or 6 repertoires with anomalous nucleotide sharing. What TCRdb holds here is the immuneACCESS table cut down to in-frame rearrangements. Part of the clones is not present; checked against another copy, under half of the missing clones reflect an unresolved V gene, and the others are unexplained. The D gene and trimming were derived from the DNA, and the V and J assignments and clone size from that table. The sample profile shows more than 140,000 clones; approximately 80% of them were found once. The ten largest clones capture more than 1.5% of the sample.

The investigation overall reported the following: Correlated functional status among segregating V segments might reflect linkage disequilibrium, but an unknown experimental factor could not be ruled out. Roughly uniform sequencing depth across donors was assumed in presence/absence analyses, although this assumption may not hold. Some IMGT-functional V segments, including TRBV6-2 and TRBV6-3, could not be distinguished by the 87-base-pair reads and were therefore excluded. Because HLA typing was missing for some donors at each locus, association tests included only the typed subset. The sequencing pipeline was judged likely to have produced a cluster of highly shared sequence variants as a technical artifact. Across donors, most TCR sequences were observed very rarely, whereas some public TCRs were present in many individuals. Strong co-occurrence of HLA alleles, especially DR and DQ, made assigning TCR associations to individual alleles difficult. Because counts were too low, around 18 rarely observed V segments, including chromosome 9 orphons, were left out of the earlier analysis of approximately 580 of the donors. A later analysis found that HLA-associated TCR beta chains were more clonally expanded and had lower generation probabilities than equally common non-associated chains. In vitro tests confirmed that a few of the cytomegalovirus-associated TCR beta chains recognize cytomegalovirus antigens. In both the original and validation cohorts, the classifier was reported to diagnose cytomegalovirus status with high specificity and sensitivity. In a later analysis, most CMV-associated TCR beta chains were found to appear HLA-restricted, with HLA associations seemingly driven largely by CMV exposure. In a later analysis, 15,000 to 20,000 TCR beta sequences were associated with specific HLA alleles at a false discovery rate of 0.05. The study listed 164 TCR beta chains as associated with cytomegalovirus. A further reported finding was that TCR beta sequences accurately predicted the HLA-A and HLA-B alleles for most subjects in the first cohort. In an earlier analysis of approximately 590 of the donors, most TCR beta V segments were observed in productive rearrangements about 87% or about 30% of the time, broadly matching IMGT annotations. Only TCR beta chains were sequenced in this cohort, and the absence of alpha or paired-chain data limited detectable features. V-gene and J-gene trimming of TCR beta chains was associated with a missense DCLRE1C variant in a later genetic analysis, and the association was replicated in an independent cohort. According to a later analysis, parvovirus B19, influenza, CMV and Epstein-Barr virus appeared linked to several top co-occurrence clusters. According to a later analysis, TCR association rates differed among HLA loci, with DRB1 alleles showing the most associated TCRs and HLA-C alleles showing the fewest. The authors suggested that the approach could potentially be generalized to other disease states and immunological phenotypes. For the cohort, immune exposure information was limited to CMV serostatus. According to a later genetic analysis, donors in an Asian-associated ancestry cluster had fewer N-insertions in productive TCRs than the approximately 690-donor mean.

Input material: PBMCs. The receptor was isolated from a woman in her thirties or forties in good health and CMV-seronegative. Recombination connected TRBV27 to TRBJ1-4; matching of 6 bases hints at TRBD1 as the D gene. The nucleotides read TGTGCCAGCAGACCATACACAGGGTTCGGCGGGTCAAATGAAAAACTGTTTTTT. The encoded protein is CASRPYTGFGGSNEKLFF.